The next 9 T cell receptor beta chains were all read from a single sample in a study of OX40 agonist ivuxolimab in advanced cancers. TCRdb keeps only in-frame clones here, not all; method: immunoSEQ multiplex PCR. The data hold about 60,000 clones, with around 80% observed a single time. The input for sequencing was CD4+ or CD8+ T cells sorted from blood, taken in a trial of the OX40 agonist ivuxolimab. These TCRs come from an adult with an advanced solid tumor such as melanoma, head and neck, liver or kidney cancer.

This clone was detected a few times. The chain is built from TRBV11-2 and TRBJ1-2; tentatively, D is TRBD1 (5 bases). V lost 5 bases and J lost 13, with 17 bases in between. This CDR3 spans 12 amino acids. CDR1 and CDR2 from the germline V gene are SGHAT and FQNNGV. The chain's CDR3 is CASSQAAFGGTF. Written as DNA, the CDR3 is TGTGCCAGCAGCCAAGCGGCTTTCGGGGGCACCTTC.

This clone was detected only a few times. The CDR3 loop reads CASSPFGTGGVQDEQYV. Here the CDR3 DNA reads TGTGCCAGCTCACCTTTTGGGACAGGAGGGGTTCAAGACGAGCAGTACGTC. The rearrangement uses TRBV18 and TRBJ2-7, with 8 bases fitting TRBD1. V lost 3 bases and J lost 5; bases outside the gene matches: 15. This CDR3 is built from 17 residues. The V gene's germline CDR1 is KGHSH and CDR2 LQKENI.

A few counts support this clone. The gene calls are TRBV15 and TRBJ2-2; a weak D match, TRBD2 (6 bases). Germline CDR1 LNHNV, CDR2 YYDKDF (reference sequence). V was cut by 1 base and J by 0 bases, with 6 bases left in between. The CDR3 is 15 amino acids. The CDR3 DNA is TGTGCCACCAGCAGAGGGGACTCGAACACCGGGGAGCTGTTTTTT. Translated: CATSRGDSNTGELFF.

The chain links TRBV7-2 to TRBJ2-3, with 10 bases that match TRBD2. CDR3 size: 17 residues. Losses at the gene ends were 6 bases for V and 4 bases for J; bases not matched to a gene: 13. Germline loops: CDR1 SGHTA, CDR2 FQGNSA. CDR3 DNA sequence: TGTGCCAGCAGGCGTCGCTCGGTAGCGGGAGGCTCAGATACGCAGTATTTT. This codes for CASRRRSVAGGSDTQYF.

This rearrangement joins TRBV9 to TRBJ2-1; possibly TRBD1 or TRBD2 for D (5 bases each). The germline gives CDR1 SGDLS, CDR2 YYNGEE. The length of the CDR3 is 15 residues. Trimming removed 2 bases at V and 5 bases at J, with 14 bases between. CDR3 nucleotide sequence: TGTGCCAGCAGCGTTGACGGGACCACAAACAATGAGCAGTTCTTC. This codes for CASSVDGTTNNEQFF.

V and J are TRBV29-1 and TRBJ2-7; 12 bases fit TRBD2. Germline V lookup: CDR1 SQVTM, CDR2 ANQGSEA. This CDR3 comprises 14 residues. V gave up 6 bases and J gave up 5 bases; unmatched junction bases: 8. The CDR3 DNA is TGCAGCGTGGGGGGGACTAGCGGGCCCAACGAGCAGTACTTC. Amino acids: CSVGGTSGPNEQYF.

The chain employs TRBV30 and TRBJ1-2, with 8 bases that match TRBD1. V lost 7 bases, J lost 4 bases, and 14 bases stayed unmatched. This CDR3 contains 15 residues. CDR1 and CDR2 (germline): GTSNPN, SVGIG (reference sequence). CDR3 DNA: TGTGCCTCCCAATGGAAGACAGGGGTCGGCTATGGCTACACCTTC. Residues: CASQWKTGVGYGYTF.

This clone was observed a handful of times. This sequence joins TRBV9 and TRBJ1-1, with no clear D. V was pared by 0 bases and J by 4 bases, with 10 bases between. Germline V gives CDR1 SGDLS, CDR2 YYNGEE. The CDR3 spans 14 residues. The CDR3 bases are TGTGCCAGCAGCGTAGACGGGTTCGGCACTGAAGCTTTCTTT. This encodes CASSVDGFGTEAFF.

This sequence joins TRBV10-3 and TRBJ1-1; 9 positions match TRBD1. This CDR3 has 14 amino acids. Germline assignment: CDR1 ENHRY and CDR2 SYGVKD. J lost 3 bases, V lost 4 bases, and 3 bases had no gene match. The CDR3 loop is CAISARTGDTEAFF. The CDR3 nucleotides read TGTGCCATCAGTGCCAGGACAGGGGACACTGAAGCTTTCTTT.